The 30 T cell receptor beta chains reported below all come from one sample, sequenced in a study of blood T cells in healthy people across ages. Using a J-beta primer mix together with a sample-barcoded 5' primer, a second PCR was run for 7 to 11 cycles. TCRdb re-called the 5' RACE reads with MiXCR, one entry per CDR3 protein. The table has some 1.8 million distinct CDR3 sequences, about two fifths seen once. The sample consisted of blood. Receptor source: a human donor in good health.

J is TRBJ1-2 and V is TRBV12-3 or TRBV12-4, with D uncertain. There are 14 residues in the CDR3. The ends were cut back, 3 bases at V and 4 bases at J, with 12 bases in the middle. CDR3 nucleotide sequence: TGTGCCAGCAGTTTCTATCGCCGAGGCTATGGCTACACCTTC. Encoded protein: CASSFYRRGYGYTF.

This clonotype was observed a few times. The chain joins TRBV5-1 to TRBJ1-4; D uncertain. The CDR3 loop spans 17 amino acids. From germline, CDR1 is SGHRS and CDR2 YFSETQ. Trimming stripped 0 bases from V and 4 bases from J, with 16 bases between. DNA of the CDR3: TGCGCCAGCAGCTTGGATCCAGCTCGAGGGTATAATGAAAAACTGTTTTTT. Protein: CASSLDPARGYNEKLFF. Complete variable domain (other parts from reference TRBV5-1 and TRBJ1-4): KAGVTQTPRYLIKTRGQQVTLSCSPISGHRSVSWYQQTPGQGLQFLFEYFSETQRNKGNFPGRFSGRQFSNSRSEMNVSTLELGDSALYLCASSLDPARGYNEKLFFGSGTQLSVL.

CDR3 loop: CASSQDLTGQADTQYF. For the CDR3, the DNA is TGCGCCAGCAGCCAAGATTTGACAGGGCAGGCAGATACGCAGTATTTT. V is TRBV4-3 and J is TRBJ2-3, with TRBD1 matching over 7 bases. Germline lookup yields CDR1 LGHNA and CDR2 YSLEER. The CDR3 totals 16 residues. V lost 0 bases to trimming and J lost 4 bases; unmatched junction nucleotides: 7.

This rearrangement joins TRBV7-9 to TRBJ2-1, with 9 bases lining up with TRBD1. The CDR3 sequence is 16 residues long. Trimming removed 5 bases from V and 2 bases from J; junction bases left unmatched: 7. Germline V CDR1 and CDR2: SEHNR, FQNEAQ (reference sequence). The CDR3 DNA reads as TGTGCCAGCAGCCCATGGGACAGGGCCCCCTACAATGAGCAGTTCTTC. Its protein product is CASSPWDRAPYNEQFF.

The chain carries TRBV6-5 and TRBJ2-7, with 10 bases fitting TRBD1. The CDR3 has 16 residues. Germline loops: CDR1 MNHEY, CDR2 SVGAGI. V lost 4 bases to trimming and J lost 0 bases; unmatched junction nucleotides: 6. As DNA, the CDR3 is TGTGCCAGCAGTTCCTTGACAGGGGGCACCTCCTACGAGCAGTACTTC. This translates into CASSSLTGGTSYEQYF.

This clonotype has only a few counts. The chain employs TRBV24-1 and TRBJ2-3, with D perhaps TRBD1 or TRBD2 (6 bases each). Trimming left V 5 bases short and J 6 bases short, with 14 bases between. CDR1 KGHDR and CDR2 SFDVKD come from the germline V gene. This CDR3 comprises 14 residues. CDR3 nucleotide sequence: TGTGCCACCAGTGGGACGGGGGCGATGGATACGCAGTATTTT. Translating it yields CATSGTGAMDTQYF.

The CDR3 nucleotides are TGTGCCAGCAGTTTCCAAATGACCGGGGAGCTGTTTTTT. It codes for CASSFQMTGELFF. J is TRBJ2-2 and V is TRBV12-3 or TRBV12-4; D remains unclear. V was clipped by 3 bases and J by 5 bases, with 7 bases between them. This CDR3 has 13 amino acids.

V and J are TRBV6-2 or TRBV6-3 and TRBJ2-4, with a weak D call TRBD2 (6 bases). Germline lookup yields CDR1 MNHEY and CDR2 SVGEGT. The CDR3 has 12 amino acids. Trimming shortened V by 6 bases and J by 12 bases, and 15 bases separated the two germline ends. The CDR3 sequence: CASSPSTSPQYF. Here the CDR3 DNA reads TGTGCCAGCAGCCCTTCGACTAGTCCTCAGTACTTC.

This clonotype was seen only a few times. The gene calls are TRBV20-1 and TRBJ1-2; unclear D gene. The CDR3 totals 13 residues. V was shortened by 4 bases and J by 4 bases, with 13 bases between the two germline ends. Germline lookup yields CDR1 DFQATT and CDR2 SNEGSKA (reference sequence). CDR3 DNA: TGCAGTGCTACCAGTGGGTCTAGCTATGGCTACACCTTC. Its protein is CSATSGSSYGYTF.

The genes are TRBV15 and TRBJ2-3; D not resolved. Germline CDR1 reads LNHNV; CDR2 reads YYDKDF (reference sequence). The length of the CDR3 is 15 residues. The V and J ends lost 4 bases and 2 bases respectively, with 13 bases between them. The CDR3 DNA is TGTGCCACCAGCATGGGAACGTCGTCCACAGATACGCAGTATTTT. As protein: CATSMGTSSTDTQYF.

This clonotype has a handful of counts. The rearrangement joins TRBV15 to TRBJ2-5; D is uncertain. Germline CDR1 reads LNHNV; CDR2 reads YYDKDF (reference sequence). Between the trimmed V and J ends, which lost 0 bases and 2 bases, there was a span of 7 bases. The CDR3 covers 14 residues. CDR3: CATSRDWRQETQYF. CDR3 coding DNA: TGTGCCACCAGCAGAGATTGGCGGCAAGAGACCCAGTACTTC.

The chain has TRBV7-9 and TRBJ1-2; 9 nucleotides agree with TRBD1. V was pared by 4 bases and J by 7 bases, with 10 bases of the junction left unmatched. Germline V gene lookup returns CDR1 SEHNR and CDR2 FQNEAQ (reference sequence). The CDR3 extends over 15 amino acids. For the CDR3, the DNA is TGTGCCAGCAGCTCCACAGGGGGCGGGGGCGGTGGCTACACCTTC. Translating gives CASSSTGGGGGGYTF.

Comment on this clonotype: One end of the junction is discordant with germline, which a read error may explain. The CDR3 reads CGVRVTKLANYGYTF. The CDR3 bases are TGCGGCGTTAGAGTTACGAAATTAGCTAACTATGGCTACACCTTC. The J gene is TRBJ1-2, the V gene TRBV29-1; D call uncertain. Germline assignment: CDR1 SQVTM and CDR2 ANQGSEA. This CDR3 is built from 15 residues.

This clonotype was observed a few times. J is TRBJ2-3 and V is TRBV20-1; D unclear. The germline V gene has CDR1 DFQATT and CDR2 SNEGSKA (reference sequence). Trimming left V 1 base short and J 2 bases short, with 16 bases between. CDR3 size: 16 residues. The CDR3 DNA reads TGCAGTGCTAGAGCGGGTAGTGGTGGGAACACAGATACGCAGTATTTT. Its protein is CSARAGSGGNTDTQYF.

The rearrangement joins TRBV20-1 to TRBJ1-1, with TRBD1 as a possible D gene (5 bases). V shed 0 bases and J shed 4 bases, with 12 bases lying between them. This CDR3 region has 14 residues. From germline, CDR1 is DFQATT and CDR2 SNEGSKA (reference sequence). DNA of the CDR3: TGCAGTGCTAGAGATCGGGTGGGGGGCACTGAAGCTTTCTTT. Protein: CSARDRVGGTEAFF.

The chain combines TRBV6-2 or TRBV6-3 with TRBJ2-3; D remains ambiguous. V was cut by 2 bases and J by 10 bases, with 7 bases left in between. The CDR3 runs 11 residues. The germline V gene has CDR1 MNHEY and CDR2 SVGEGT. The CDR3 sequence: CASSYGGSQYF. For the CDR3, the DNA is TGTGCCAGCAGTTACGGTGGTTCGCAGTATTTT.

V usage is TRBV2 and J usage is TRBJ1-5; a weak D match, TRBD1 (5 bases). The CDR3 runs to 14 residues. The V and J ends lost 7 bases and 6 bases respectively, with 16 bases between them. CDR1 is SNHLY and CDR2 is FYNNEI in the germline V gene. The CDR3 spells CASTPGTAVQPQHF. In DNA form, the CDR3 reads TGTGCCAGCACCCCGGGGACCGCCGTTCAGCCCCAGCATTTT.

The genes are TRBV12-3 or TRBV12-4 and TRBJ2-7; no definite D call. V was clipped by 3 bases and J by 7 bases, with 13 bases between them. The CDR3 spans 13 residues. The CDR3 DNA is TGTGCCAGCAGTTTCAGTAGTTTTGTAGAGCAGTACTTC. It yields the protein CASSFSSFVEQYF.

The chain is built from TRBV4-1 and TRBJ2-1; TRBD2 agrees at 14 bases. Germline V CDR1 and CDR2: MGHRA, YSYEKL. The V segment lost 3 bases and the J segment 1 base; nucleotides outside the gene matches: 5. The CDR3 has 18 amino acids. The CDR3 is CASSQETSGGASYNEQFF. In nucleotides, the CDR3 is TGCGCCAGCAGCCAGGAGACTAGCGGGGGGGCTTCCTACAATGAGCAGTTCTTC.

As to this clonotype: A read error may produce the germline difference seen at one junction end. This chain connects TRBV7-2 to TRBJ1-2; D perhaps matches TRBD1 (6 bases). In germline, CDR1 is SGHTA, CDR2 FQGNSA. The CDR3 has 16 residues. For the CDR3, the DNA is TGTGCCAGCAGCCTAACTCAGTCGGGACACCCGTATGACTACACCTTC. The encoded protein is CASSLTQSGHPYDYTF.

CDR3 in amino acids: CSAREPGTANNEQFF. DNA of the CDR3: TGCAGTGCTAGAGAGCCCGGGACAGCCAACAATGAGCAGTTCTTC. J is TRBJ2-1 and V is TRBV20-1; TRBD1 matches at 7 bases. Per the germline V gene, CDR1 is DFQATT and CDR2 is SNEGSKA (reference sequence). J was trimmed by 5 bases and V by 0 bases; bases with no gene match: 7. This CDR3 has 15 residues.

This clonotype was picked up one time. CDR3 region: CSAETGTSYEQYF. DNA of the CDR3: TGCAGTGCAGAGACCGGGACCTCCTACGAGCAGTACTTC. This chain joins TRBV20-1 and TRBJ2-7; D may be TRBD1 or TRBD2 (5 bases each). The germline gives CDR1 DFQATT, CDR2 SNEGSKA (reference sequence). Trimming took 6 bases from V and 0 from J, leaving 12 bases between them. CDR3 length: 13 residues.

The chain is built from TRBV7-3 and TRBJ2-7, with 10 bases fitting TRBD2. V was clipped by 8 bases and J by 2 bases; unmatched bases: 9. The V gene's germline CDR1 is SGHTA and CDR2 FQGTGA. This CDR3 has 15 amino acids. CDR3 sequence: CASSVAGGRTYEQYF. CDR3 nucleotide sequence: TGTGCCAGCTCTGTAGCGGGGGGACGAACCTACGAGCAGTACTTC.

This chain connects TRBV5-1 to TRBJ2-7; 10 nucleotides agree with TRBD1. The germline gives CDR1 SGHRS, CDR2 YFSETQ. This CDR3 comprises 17 residues. The junction had 15 bases not matched to a gene; V was cut back by 2 bases and J by 7 bases. CDR3 DNA: TGCGCCAGCAGCTTCCGGACAGGGGGAAAATTCTACAATGAGCAGTACTTC. Its protein product is CASSFRTGGKFYNEQYF.

The V call is TRBV20-1, the J call TRBJ2-3; D remains ambiguous. Germline V CDR1 and CDR2: DFQATT, SNEGSKA (reference sequence). CDR3 length equals 15 residues. Trimming took 3 bases from V and 1 from J, leaving 14 bases between them. The CDR3 DNA reads as TGCAGTGCTAGGTTAGGCGGAAGCGGCACAGATACGCAGTATTTT. Residues: CSARLGGSGTDTQYF.

This clonotype was found once. V is TRBV6-6 and J is TRBJ2-4; D call uncertain. Deletions cut 4 bases from V and 3 bases from J, with 13 bases between. Per the germline V gene, CDR1 is MNHNY and CDR2 is SVGAGI (reference sequence). The CDR3 is 15 residues long. The CDR3 is CASSSLDPSKNIQYF. Here the CDR3 DNA reads TGTGCCAGCAGTTCCCTCGACCCGAGCAAAAACATTCAGTACTTC.

The sample holds a few counts of this clonotype. V and J are TRBV2 and TRBJ2-1; no reliable D call. CDR1 is SNHLY, CDR2 FYNNEI, per germline. The V gene lost 2 bases and the J gene lost 3 bases, with 11 bases spanning the gap. This CDR3 has 15 amino acids. This CDR3 reads CASSESSPGYNEQFF. CDR3 sequence (DNA): TGTGCCAGCAGTGAAAGCAGCCCGGGCTACAATGAGCAGTTCTTC.

This clonotype turned up a few times. The chain is built from TRBV28 and TRBJ1-5; maybe TRBD1 (6 bases). Germline V gives CDR1 MDHEN, CDR2 SYDVKM. Trimming took off 10 bases at V and 4 bases at J, with 17 bases between the two ends. The CDR3 runs 14 residues. The CDR3 sequence is CATSDRPENQPQHF. In DNA form, the CDR3 reads TGTGCCACCTCCGACAGGCCCGAGAATCAGCCCCAGCATTTT.

This clonotype has only a few counts. The chain employs TRBV12-3 or TRBV12-4 and TRBJ2-3; no reliable D call. There are 15 residues in the CDR3. Trimming removed 3 bases from V and 4 bases from J, with 14 bases in between. CDR3 amino acids: CASSLSRTGADTQYF. CDR3 DNA sequence: TGTGCCAGCAGTTTGAGTAGGACGGGCGCAGATACGCAGTATTTT.

The gene calls are TRBV20-1 and TRBJ2-3; D remains ambiguous. This CDR3 is 13 amino acids long. Deletions cut 2 bases from V and 6 bases from J, with 12 bases between. Germline loops: CDR1 DFQATT, CDR2 SNEGSKA (reference sequence). Written as DNA, the CDR3 is TGCAGTGCTAGAACTCTCCCGGTCGATACGCAGTATTTT. Amino acids: CSARTLPVDTQYF.